This T cell receptor (beta chain) was captured in a study of CD8+CD57+ T cells in acquired aplastic anemia. About the research overall: Sorted CD4+ and CD8+ cells gave an average of around 3.3 ug of DNA. As sequenced from healthy donors, CD4+ cells averaged around 11 million reads. Whole-study results and caveats: Simpson's diversity of CD8+ cells was not significantly different in patients compared with controls. Some 29 shared CD8+ CDR3s appeared highly expressed within patients' immunodominant clones.

About this clonotype: Its antigen remains unknown.

It was genomic DNA that served as the template for profiling TCR beta VDJ and CDR3. TCRdb analysed the reads with MiXCR anew, one entry per CDR3 protein. The table includes 350,000 to 450,000 distinct CDR3 sequences, roughly 64% detected once. The sample consisted of sorted CD4+, CD8+, or CD8+CD57+ T cells (not recorded which) from PBMCs. The sequence was obtained from a human donor in good health, serving as a control.

The CDR3 DNA reads TGCAGTGCTAGGAAATTTGGCAGGGTAGATTCACCCCTCCACTTT. Its protein product is CSARKFGRVDSPLHF. The chain recombines TRBV20-1 with TRBJ1-6, with D possibly TRBD1 on 5 matching bases. CDR1 is DFQATT and CDR2 is SNEGSKA in the germline V gene (reference sequence). The CDR3 is 15 amino acids. Trimming pared 3 bases from V and 8 bases from J, leaving 17 bases between.